This T cell receptor (beta chain) was recorded in a study of cytomegalovirus exposure and HLA in healthy donors (dated by TCRdb to the late 2010s). With respect to the entire study: An earlier analysis of roughly 570 of the donors reported approximately 260 Gb of sequence data and around 110 million unique TCR beta sequences obtained from some 170 million T cells. Both class I and class II loci were covered by HLA typing, at four-digit resolution. To predict cytomegalovirus infection status, the study brought together high-throughput TCR immunosequencing, statistical association of individual TCRs with disease status, and machine learning. All discovery cohort repertoires had been generated using a single sequencing platform. Among 300 to 500 genotyped donors of the cohort, an average of approximately 240,000 unique TCR beta nucleotide sequences was sequenced per donor, of which about 18% were non-productive. Typing coverage varied by locus: 629-630 donors for A, B, C, DRB1 and DQB1; about 520 for DQA1; more than 600 for DPA1; approximately 470 for DPB1. The study profiled the T cell repertoires of 500 to 800 subjects by immunosequencing and related them to cytomegalovirus serostatus. A later genetic analysis took genome-wide SNP genotypes for about three fifths of the roughly 700 donors and used that subset as a discovery cohort. Among the approximately 400 genotyped donors, 81% belonged to the genetic ancestry cluster associated with self-reported Caucasian donors. Five DR-DQ haplotypes were handled as single units for association and clustering, since linkage in the cohort was strong. Donor age, sex, ethnicity and CMV serostatus were compiled together with the repertoire data. Along with the approximately 650-subject first cohort, a separate validation cohort of around 120 different subjects was used. Roughly 300 gigabases of sequencing data and roughly 81 million unique TCR sequences made up an early release that covered about 640 HLA-typed donors. A later analysis re-examined previously published TCR beta repertoires from about 700 donors and added high-resolution HLA genotyping to investigate patterns of TCR occurrence. The study aimed to test whether cataloging public T cell receptors could reveal signatures of past pathogen exposure. Rather than using new phenotypic data, the later analysis identified candidate immune exposures from TCR beta sequences and from how often those sequences occurred across donors. An earlier analysis of approximately 500 of the donors applied high-throughput TCR beta sequencing to assess whether each TCR beta V gene segment acted as functional or pseudogenic. Broader findings and caveats from the paper: Because counts were too low, about 15 rarely observed V segments, including chromosome 9 orphons, were left out of the earlier analysis of some 640 of the donors. Compared with the roughly 600-donor mean, donors in an Asian-associated ancestry cluster had fewer N-insertions in productive TCRs, according to a later genetic analysis. In an earlier analysis of around 600 of the donors, most TCR beta V segments were observed in productive rearrangements about 87% or about 30% of the time, broadly matching IMGT annotations. CMV serostatus was the only immune exposure information available for the cohort. In a later analysis, HLA-associated TCR beta chains showed more clonal expansion and lower generation probabilities than non-associated chains that were equally common. Correlated functional status among segregating V segments might reflect linkage disequilibrium, but an unknown experimental factor could not be ruled out. In both the original and validation cohorts, the classifier was reported to diagnose cytomegalovirus status with high specificity and sensitivity. Because some donors lacked HLA typing at each locus, the association tests relied only on the typed subset. Three of the identified cytomegalovirus-associated TCR beta chains were confirmed in vitro to be specific for cytomegalovirus antigens. The sequencing pipeline was judged likely to have produced a cluster of highly shared sequence variants as a technical artifact. While some public TCRs were present in many individuals, most TCR sequences turned up only very rarely across donors. A total of about 180 TCR beta chains were listed by the study as associated with cytomegalovirus. Roughly uniform sequencing depth across donors was assumed in presence/absence analyses, although this assumption may not hold. Assigning TCR associations to individual alleles was difficult when HLA alleles, especially DR and DQ, strongly co-occurred. A later analysis found that TCR association rates varied across HLA loci, with DRB1 alleles showing the most associated TCRs and HLA-C alleles the fewest. A further reported finding was that TCR beta sequences accurately predicted the HLA-A and HLA-B alleles for most subjects in the first cohort. In a later analysis, most CMV-associated TCR beta chains were found to appear HLA-restricted, with HLA associations seemingly driven largely by CMV exposure. Several of the top co-occurrence clusters appeared to be linked to parvovirus B19, influenza, CMV and Epstein-Barr virus, according to a later analysis. Specific HLA alleles were associated with 16,951 TCR beta sequences at a false discovery rate of 0.05 in a later analysis. The cohort was sequenced for TCR beta chains only, and without alpha or paired-chain data the features that could be detected were limited. The 87-base-pair reads could not distinguish some IMGT-functional V segments, including TRBV6-2 and TRBV6-3, so those segments were excluded. According to the authors, the approach could potentially be generalized to other disease states and immunological phenotypes. In a later genetic analysis, a missense DCLRE1C variant was associated with V-gene and J-gene trimming of TCR beta chains, and the association was replicated in an independent cohort.

CDR3 length: 13 amino acids, cysteine to phenylalanine. The only DNA kept is the CDR3, 39 bases in frame from the first base. V is cut back by 11 bases and J by 5 bases, with 5 bases in the junction unmatched. The germline V gene provides CDR1 SNHLY and CDR2 FYNNEI. Regarding this clone: The clone's antigen remains unknown. The input lacks base qualities; no much larger clone sits a single base away.

Libraries were constructed by the immunoSEQ multiplex PCR assay. The multiplex PCR relied on a mix of 60 forward primers for TCR Vbeta segments and 13 reverse primers for TCR Jbeta segments. The CDR3 region of rearranged TCR beta genes was amplified from genomic DNA with a multiplex PCR assay. The amplified TCR beta libraries were sequenced on the Illumina HiSeq System as 87-base-pair reads. On the study's bioinformatics: In a later analysis, around 80 million unique TCR beta chains were counted across the approximately 620 repertoires, and roughly 11 million of these chains were shared by at least two donors. Raw reads were error-corrected and collapsed into unique sequences by a nearest-neighbor algorithm in which closely related sequences were merged to remove PCR and sequencing errors. CDR3 sequences were aligned to IMGT reference sequences to assign V, D and J gene segments. For a sequence to be retained, a match of at least six nucleotides to both a V gene segment and a J gene segment was required. A rearrangement counted as productive if the CDR3 had no stop codons and remained in frame with V and J, and every other rearrangement counted as non-productive. CDR3 was defined by IMGT convention, running from the second conserved V-encoded cysteine to the conserved J-encoded phenylalanine. The earlier analysis of 500 to 600 of the donors excluded sequences that lacked an unambiguous match to a single V gene segment. In an earlier analysis of approximately 500 of the donors, a V segment was called functional when productive rearrangements were above 56.7%, and segregating when the standard deviation between donors exceeded 5%. A statistical classification framework was developed to diagnose cytomegalovirus status using the catalog of TCR beta chain sequences. In a later analysis, TCR nucleotide sequences were compared against IMGT/GENE-DB human TR gene sequences so that V and J genes could be assigned. Using the TCRdist pipeline, a later analysis assigned CDR3 sequences along with most-parsimonious VDJ recombination scenarios. A later analysis defined each TCR beta chain by its CDR3 amino acid sequence plus V-gene family, and excluded reads lacking a unique V-gene family. In a later analysis, fewer than 650 highly shared, low-generation-probability nucleotide sequences were removed to address suspected cross-contamination and a sequencing artifact. In a later analysis, a clonal expansion index was calculated for each public chain from normalized within-repertoire ranks of inferred template counts. Generation probabilities in a later analysis came from a VDJ recombination model fitted to out-of-frame rearrangements, and those results were checked against IGoR. In a later analysis, TCR-TCR, TCR-HLA and TCR-CMV co-occurrence was scored with hypergeometric tests, and a repertoire-size bias correction was applied to TCR pairs. A later analysis estimated false discovery rates by permuting HLA or CMV assignments 20 times. In a later analysis, co-occurring TCRs were grouped using DBSCAN, with TCRdist sequence similarity added in when clustering inside HLA-allele-positive subsets. Repertoires with fewer than 30,000 or more than 120,000 public chains were left out of co-occurrence clustering, as were roughly five repertoires with anomalous nucleotide sharing. The source is immuneACCESS, and TCRdb retained only in-frame sequences with V and J called. Part of the clones is not carried over; for the studies checked, unresolved V genes explain less than half of this, and the remainder is unexplained. The V and J calls and clone size were taken over from that table, and D and trimming were inferred from the DNA. The sample data list roughly 120,000 clones, and roughly 78% of these were observed just once. Under 1.5% of the sample belongs to the ten largest clones.

The cohort consisted of 650 to 850 healthy bone marrow donors. At the time of sampling, all cohort members were nominally healthy, though unrecorded immune exposures were likely present. The donor tested CMV seronegative and was one of the 352 seronegative cohort members. Each donor provided a peripheral blood sample, and peripheral blood mononuclear cells were used for TCR beta sequencing. The Qiagen DNeasy Blood Extraction Kit was used to extract genomic DNA from the blood cell samples. The sequence links TRBV2 to TRBJ2-2, with 10 bases in between that match TRBD1. Sequences were obtained from PBMCs. The TCR comes from a woman aged 25-40 years in good health and CMV-seronegative. The CDR3 here reads CAGWTGGTGELFF. The DNA sequence reads TGTGCCGGGTGGACAGGGGGGACCGGGGAGCTGTTTTTT.